This TCR beta chain was captured by sequencing in a study of T-cell memory formation after mild COVID-19. With respect to this clonotype: The antigen is not known.

TCRdb called the 5' RACE reads again in MiXCR, with one record for every CDR3 protein. This table has tens of thousands of distinct CDR3 sequences, roughly 23% appearing once. Points from the study as a whole: Clones shrinking between day 15 and 85 showed a balanced CD4/CD8 split, and those that grew later tilted toward CD4+. Among contracting clones, CD4+ were mainly CM/EM and CD8+ enriched in EMRA.

The CDR3 totals 15 residues. Germline trimming cut 5 bases from V and 4 bases from J; bases unmatched to any gene: 11. The V gene's germline CDR1 is MNHEY and CDR2 SMNVEV (reference sequence). Sequenced material: PBMCs or a T cell subset sorted from them (not recorded which). The chain uses TRBV27 and TRBJ2-7, with 7 positions matching TRBD2. The receptor's source is a man aged 18 to 30 who had mild COVID-19 (a few samples of this study predate the infection). Cell type and time point are not known. Here the CDR3 DNA reads TGTGCCAGCAGTCCCATGGATGGGGGGGTGTACGAGCAGTACTTC. Encoded protein: CASSPMDGGVYEQYF.